The source of this T cell receptor (beta chain) is a study of blood T cell repertoires in COVID-19. About the study: PBMCs, B-cell-depleted T cells, or T cells provided the cDNA or gDNA that made up the material.

Clones were read by immunoSEQ multiplex PCR, and TCRdb kept only the in-frame ones, dropping some. The sample has 150,000 to 200,000 clones, 80% to 90% seen once. The CDR3 length is 12 residues. CDR1 is SGHNT, CDR2 YENEEA, per germline. Trimming took 0 bases from V and 5 from J, leaving 4 bases between them. The sequence came from a man aged 35 to 55 who had recovered from COVID-19. Sequencing was done on a sample of peripheral blood. The rearrangement uses TRBV11-3 and TRBJ2-5, with no clear D. The chain's CDR3 is CASSLESETQYF. As DNA, the CDR3 is TGTGCCAGCAGCTTAGAATCGGAGACCCAGTACTTC. Drawing the rest from reference TRBV11-3 and TRBJ2-5, the complete variable domain is EAGVVQSPRYKIIEKKQPVAFWCNPISGHNTLYWYLQNLGQGPELLIRYENEEAVDDSQLPKDRFSAERLKGVDSTLKIQPAELGDSAVYLCASSLESETQYFGPGTRLLVL.